The 15 T cell receptor beta chains listed next were all sequenced from one sample in a study of OX40 agonist ivuxolimab in advanced cancers. Measured with immunoSEQ multiplex PCR; TCRdb has only the in-frame clones, and not every one. The sample comprises over 70,000 clones, roughly 88% of which are singletons, and under 7.5% rests with the top ten. Specimen: CD4+ or CD8+ T cells sorted from blood, collected in a trial of the OX40 agonist ivuxolimab. The receptors were gathered from an adult with an advanced solid tumor such as melanoma, head and neck, liver or kidney cancer.

The rearrangement links TRBV6-1 to TRBJ2-5; D ambiguous. From germline, CDR1 is MNHNS and CDR2 SASEGT. V shed 5 bases and J shed 4 bases, with 14 bases lying between them. The CDR3 covers 14 residues. For the CDR3, the DNA is TGTGCCAGCAGTTTTAGTATTGGGCGAGAGACCCAGTACTTC. It encodes CASSFSIGRETQYF.

The rearrangement joins TRBV27 to TRBJ2-7, with D possibly being TRBD2 (6 bases). The V and J ends lost 3 bases and 2 bases respectively, with 11 bases between them. This CDR3 has 14 residues. Germline-derived CDR1 and CDR2 are MNHEY and SMNVEV (reference sequence). This CDR3 reads CASSLEGPPYEQYF. The DNA for the CDR3 is TGTGCCAGCAGTTTGGAGGGGCCCCCCTACGAGCAGTACTTC.

This chain joins TRBV7-9 and TRBJ1-1, with no clear D. The germline V and J ends were trimmed by 3 bases and 6 bases, with 17 bases remaining between them. The germline V gene has CDR1 SEHNR and CDR2 FQNEAQ (reference sequence). The CDR3 covers 15 residues. This chain's CDR3 is CASSFGEIYLSEAFF. The CDR3 DNA sequence: TGTGCCAGCAGCTTCGGCGAGATTTACCTTTCTGAAGCTTTCTTT.

The gene calls are TRBV19 and TRBJ1-2, with 9 bases lining up with TRBD1. CDR1 LNHDA and CDR2 SQIVND come from the germline V gene (reference sequence). This CDR3 comprises 17 residues. V dropped 1 base and J dropped 0; count of bases not matched to a gene: 6. CDR3 coding DNA: TGTGCCAGTAGTATAGTAAGGGACAGGGCTACTAACTATGGCTACACCTTC. Translating it yields CASSIVRDRATNYGYTF.

This clone occurred once. The chain couples TRBV7-2 to TRBJ2-1, with TRBD2 identical over 12 bases. V was clipped by 1 base and J by 12 bases; unmatched bases: 4. CDR1 and CDR2 (germline): SGHTA, FQGNSA. There are 14 residues in the CDR3. Here the CDR3 reads CASSLDTSGGPQFF. The CDR3 DNA is TGTGCCAGCAGCTTAGATACTAGCGGGGGGCCGCAGTTCTTC.

The chain joins TRBV5-8 to TRBJ1-1; D call uncertain. Trimming removed 2 bases from V and 1 base from J, with 9 bases in between. This CDR3 has 14 amino acids. Germline V gene lookup returns CDR1 SGHTS and CDR2 YDEGEE. The CDR3 spells CASSFRPGNTEAFF. The DNA of the CDR3 is TGTGCCAGCAGCTTCCGACCGGGGAACACTGAAGCTTTCTTT.

This rearrangement joins TRBV16 to TRBJ2-3; a possible D gene is TRBD2 (7 bases). Germline CDR1 is KGHSY and CDR2 is FQNENV. The CDR3 consists of 16 residues. V lost 1 base and J lost 2, with 13 bases in between. The CDR3 sequence is CASSQYTGTNTDTQYF. In DNA, the CDR3 is TGTGCCAGCAGCCAATATACAGGGACTAACACAGATACGCAGTATTTT.

The rearrangement uses TRBV6-6 and TRBJ1-5; possible D gene TRBD1, 5 bases. Between the trimmed V and J ends, which lost 6 bases and 0 bases, there was a span of 15 bases. Germline V gene lookup returns CDR1 MNHNY and CDR2 SVGAGI (reference sequence). CDR3 length: 16 residues. CDR3 sequence: CASRTLGHYSNQPQHF. CDR3 nucleotide sequence: TGTGCCAGCAGGACCCTCGGACACTATAGCAATCAGCCCCAGCATTTT.

The rearrangement uses TRBV28 and TRBJ2-7; D unresolved. CDR3 length equals 14 residues. CDR1 and CDR2 (germline): MDHEN, SYDVKM. Between the trimmed V and J ends, which lost 3 bases and 1 base, there was a span of 10 bases. The chain's CDR3 is CASSFFSRSYEQYF. The CDR3 nucleotides are TGTGCCAGCAGTTTTTTCTCTAGATCCTACGAGCAGTACTTC.

The chain employs TRBV5-6 and TRBJ2-1, with a possible D match to TRBD2 (5 bases). CDR3 length equals 16 residues. The germline V gene has CDR1 SGHDT and CDR2 YYEEEE. The V end was cut by 0 bases, the J end by 7 bases, with 17 bases between. DNA for the CDR3: TGTGCCAGCAGCTTGGTGGTCGCTGCGGGCTTGAATGAGCAGTTCTTC. Its protein is CASSLVVAAGLNEQFF. Full variable domain (rest looked up from reference TRBV5-6 and TRBJ2-1): DAGVTQSPTHLIKTRGQQVTLRCSPKSGHDTVSWYQQALGQGPQFIFQYYEEEERQRGNFPDRFSGHQFPNYSSELNVNALLLGDSALYLCASSLVVAAGLNEQFFGPGTRLTVL.

The chain couples TRBV9 to TRBJ2-1; D is perhaps TRBD1 (5 bases). Trimming removed 0 bases at V and 1 base at J, with 14 bases between. The germline V gene encodes CDR1 SGDLS and CDR2 YYNGEE. This CDR3 is built from 17 residues. The CDR3 here is CASSVGQGLESYNEQFF. The CDR3 DNA is TGTGCCAGCAGCGTAGGGCAGGGTCTTGAGTCCTACAATGAGCAGTTCTTC.

The V call is TRBV4-2, the J call TRBJ2-7; D is tentatively TRBD1 or TRBD2 (5 bases each). Between the trimmed V and J ends, which lost 4 bases and 6 bases, there was a span of 16 bases. Germline CDR1 and CDR2: LGHNA and YNFKEQ. This CDR3 is 14 amino acids long. The CDR3 protein is CASSPGTERGEQYF. The CDR3 DNA sequence: TGTGCCAGCAGCCCCGGGACGGAAAGAGGCGAGCAGTACTTC.

The chain links TRBV7-9 to TRBJ1-1, with TRBD1 matching 12 bases. The CDR3 spans 16 residues. The V and J ends lost 6 bases and 4 bases, in that order; junction bases with no gene match: 9. Germline V gene lookup returns CDR1 SEHNR and CDR2 FQNEAQ (reference sequence). In DNA, the CDR3 is TGTGCCAGCAGTTCGGGGACAGGGGGCCTCCCCACTGAAGCTTTCTTT. Translation gives CASSSGTGGLPTEAFF.

The J gene is TRBJ2-6, the V gene TRBV19, with TRBD1 matching over 7 bases. J lost 4 bases, V lost 1 base, and 7 bases had no gene match. CDR3 length equals 17 residues. Germline CDR1 LNHDA, CDR2 SQIVND (reference sequence). As DNA, the CDR3 is TGTGCCAGTAGTATAGTACAGGGGCTGACCGGGGCCAACGTCCTGACTTTC. Amino acid sequence: CASSIVQGLTGANVLTF.

This clone was counted a single time. This chain connects TRBV27 to TRBJ2-3; D call uncertain. Germline loops: CDR1 MNHEY, CDR2 SMNVEV (reference sequence). The CDR3 length is 15 residues. V was cut by 11 bases and J by 4 bases, with 22 bases left in between. CDR3 nucleotides: TGTGCCTCCTACCCAGAAGGGTCCGTCCCAGATACGCAGTATTTT. It codes for CASYPEGSVPDTQYF.